The 13 T cell receptor beta chains in this list originate from one sample, sequenced in a study of blood T cell repertoires in COVID-19. Here immunoSEQ multiplex PCR was the method, and the copy in TCRdb shows in-frame clones only, minus some. The table has roughly 300,000 clones, about 85% seen once; the top ten hold about 2.5%. The sequenced sample consisted of PBMCs or T cells enriched from blood (not recorded which). The receptors shown here come from a woman aged 45-59 years who had recovered from COVID-19.

The chain employs TRBV5-8 and TRBJ2-3; 8 positions agree with TRBD2. V lost 0 bases, J lost 2 bases, and 5 bases stayed unmatched. The germline gives CDR1 SGHTS, CDR2 YDEGEE. The CDR3 sequence is 16 residues long. The CDR3 protein is CASSLVPAGDTDTQYF. DNA of the CDR3: TGTGCCAGCAGCTTGGTTCCAGCGGGGGACACAGATACGCAGTATTTT.

This chain joins TRBV10-3 and TRBJ2-7; D unresolved. Per the germline V gene, CDR1 is ENHRY and CDR2 is SYGVKD. V lost 11 bases and J lost 6, with 17 bases in between. This CDR3 is 12 amino acids long. Written as DNA, the CDR3 is TGTGCCCGCAATGGCCCGATCACCGAGCAGTACTTC. It yields the protein CARNGPITEQYF.

V usage is TRBV19 and J usage is TRBJ2-7, with D possibly being TRBD1 (5 bases). There are 15 residues in the CDR3. V gave up 6 bases and J gave up 5 bases, with 20 bases separating them. Germline V gene lookup returns CDR1 LNHDA and CDR2 SQIVND (reference sequence). This CDR3 reads CASSGQLAGRNEQYF. As DNA, the CDR3 is TGTGCCAGTAGCGGACAATTGGCAGGGCGAAACGAGCAGTACTTC.

J is TRBJ1-1 and V is TRBV27, with no clear D. The V and J ends lost 8 bases and 3 bases respectively, with 16 bases between them. The germline V gene encodes CDR1 MNHEY and CDR2 SMNVEV (reference sequence). CDR3 size: 14 residues. The CDR3 spells CASWARASYTEAFF. The CDR3 DNA reads as TGTGCCAGCTGGGCGAGAGCAAGTTACACTGAAGCTTTCTTT.

This sequence joins TRBV9 and TRBJ1-1; D is undetermined. V lost 1 base and J lost 1, with 8 bases in between. CDR3 size: 14 residues. CDR1 is SGDLS, CDR2 YYNGEE, per germline. CDR3 sequence reads: CASSVRSGNTEAFF. CDR3 coding DNA: TGTGCCAGCAGCGTAAGGTCGGGGAACACTGAAGCTTTCTTT.

This clone has just a few counts. In the same sample, other DNA sequences code for this CDR3. The chain combines TRBV6-5 with TRBJ1-4, with D possibly TRBD1 on 6 matching bases. V gave up 0 bases and J gave up 8 bases, with 13 bases separating them. Per the germline V gene, CDR1 is MNHEY and CDR2 is SVGAGI. The CDR3 contains 15 residues. DNA of the CDR3: TGTGCCAGCAGTTACTCGGGGGCAGGGGAAGAAAAACTGTTTTTT. It codes for CASSYSGAGEEKLFF.

This rearrangement joins TRBV5-6 to TRBJ1-2; 9 bases match TRBD1. J gave up 8 bases and V 4 bases, and 9 bases lay outside the gene matches. This CDR3 contains 14 residues. Germline V gene sequence: CDR1 SGHDT, CDR2 YYEEEE. The CDR3 DNA reads TGTGCCAGCAGCAAGACGGGACAGGGCCGCGGCTACACCTTC. Amino acids: CASSKTGQGRGYTF. The full variable domain, completed using reference TRBV5-6 and TRBJ1-2, is DAGVTQSPTHLIKTRGQQVTLRCSPKSGHDTVSWYQQALGQGPQFIFQYYEEEERQRGNFPDRFSGHQFPNYSSELNVNALLLGDSALYLCASSKTGQGRGYTFGSGTRLTVV.

This clone was detected only once. The chain couples TRBV9 to TRBJ2-3; weak D call: TRBD2 (6 bases). CDR3 length: 16 amino acids. Germline V CDR1 and CDR2: SGDLS, YYNGEE. V shed 3 bases and J shed 1 base, with 15 bases lying between them. The CDR3 DNA sequence: TGTGCCAGCAGCGAACTTTCGGGAGTTGGCACAGATACGCAGTATTTT. Its translation is CASSELSGVGTDTQYF.

The J gene is TRBJ1-4, the V gene TRBV5-4; D might be TRBD1 (5 bases). The CDR3 sequence is 18 residues long. Trimming cost V 0 bases and J 0 bases, with 15 bases left between them. Germline V CDR1 and CDR2: SGHNT, YYREEE (reference sequence). The CDR3 coding sequence is TGTGCCAGCAGCTTGGCGGGCGGGGCGAGCGCAACTAATGAAAAACTGTTTTTT. Amino acids: CASSLAGGASATNEKLFF. Looking up the rest from reference TRBV5-4 and TRBJ1-4 gives the full variable domain: ETGVTQSPTHLIKTRGQQVTLRCSSQSGHNTVSWYQQALGQGPQFIFQYYREEENGRGNFPPRFSGLQFPNYSSELNVNALELDDSALYLCASSLAGGASATNEKLFFGSGTQLSVL.

V usage is TRBV30 and J usage is TRBJ1-6; D uncertain. The length of the CDR3 is 16 residues. Trimming removed 1 base at V and 3 bases at J, with 13 bases between. Looked up from germline, CDR1 is GTSNPN and CDR2 is SVGIG (reference sequence). DNA for the CDR3: TGTGCCTGGAGTGAGGGAGGGTTCCTCTATAATTCACCCCTCCACTTT. Amino acid sequence: CAWSEGGFLYNSPLHF.

J is TRBJ1-2 and V is TRBV7-9; D is uncertain. This CDR3 is 13 amino acids long. The germline V gene encodes CDR1 SEHNR and CDR2 FQNEAQ (reference sequence). V was shortened by 3 bases and J by 0 bases, with 5 bases between the two germline ends. Written as DNA, the CDR3 is TGTGCCAGCAGCTTCGGAGCTAACTATGGCTACACCTTC. Translating it yields CASSFGANYGYTF.

This clone was found a few times. Other nucleotide sequences from this sample produce the same CDR3. This sequence joins TRBV28 and TRBJ1-5; TRBD1 aligns across 8 bases. The length of the CDR3 is 14 residues. With 5 bases clipped from V and 2 bases from J, the junction kept 2 bases outside the gene matches. The germline gives CDR1 MDHEN, CDR2 SYDVKM. The CDR3 sequence is CASSLTGGNQPQHF. In DNA form, the CDR3 reads TGTGCCAGCAGTCTGACAGGGGGCAATCAGCCCCAGCATTTT.

J is TRBJ1-1 and V is TRBV18, with D possibly matching TRBD1 (5 bases). Trimming took off 6 bases at V and 3 bases at J, with 14 bases between the two ends. This CDR3 has 14 amino acids. In germline, CDR1 is KGHSH, CDR2 LQKENI. The CDR3 loop is CASSGRGVDTEAFF. CDR3 DNA sequence: TGTGCCAGCTCGGGAAGGGGTGTGGACACTGAAGCTTTCTTT.